A single sample gave rise to the 25 T cell receptor beta chains below, sequenced in a study of blood T cell repertoires in COVID-19. The repertoire was sequenced with immunoSEQ multiplex PCR; TCRdb's copy has only in-frame clones and lacks some. The table records 300,000 to 450,000 clones, roughly 87% of them present only once. The source material was PBMCs or T cells enriched from blood (not recorded which). These receptors all come from a woman aged 25 to 39 who had recovered from COVID-19.

V is TRBV5-8 and J is TRBJ2-1, with a tentative D call TRBD2 (6 bases). This CDR3 comprises 13 residues. V shed 4 bases and J shed 5 bases, with 10 bases lying between them. Germline CDR1 SGHTS, CDR2 YDEGEE. The CDR3 reads CASSAEGNNEQFF. The CDR3 DNA is TGTGCCAGCAGCGCGGAGGGGAACAATGAGCAGTTCTTC.

The rearrangement uses TRBV2 and TRBJ1-5, with D possibly matching TRBD1 (5 bases). This CDR3 region has 14 residues. Trimming stripped 7 bases from V and 6 bases from J, with 16 bases between. Per germline, CDR1 SNHLY and CDR2 FYNNEI. The CDR3 bases are TGTGCCAGCACCTACCGGGGGGAAGGTCAGCCCCAGCATTTT. It translates to CASTYRGEGQPQHF. The complete variable domain, with remaining parts taken from reference TRBV2 and TRBJ1-5, reads EPEVTQTPSHQVTQMGQEVILRCVPISNHLYFYWYRQILGQKVEFLVSFYNNEISEKSEIFDDQFSVERPDGSNFTLKIRSTKLEDSAMYFCASTYRGEGQPQHFGDGTRLSIL.

The chain recombines TRBV12-3 or TRBV12-4 with TRBJ1-2, with D maybe TRBD1 (6 bases). The CDR3 is made up of 12 amino acids. Trimming stripped 8 bases from V and 6 bases from J, with 13 bases between. CDR3 loop: CASGYRVDGYTF. The CDR3 coding sequence is TGTGCCAGCGGATACAGGGTTGATGGCTACACCTTC.

This clone was seen many times. The chain employs TRBV7-9 and TRBJ2-7; 8 bases are a match to TRBD1. The V segment lost 5 bases and the J segment 4 bases; nucleotides outside the gene matches: 19. The CDR3 consists of 18 residues. Germline CDR1 and CDR2: SEHNR and FQNEAQ (reference sequence). The DNA for the CDR3 is TGTGCCAGCAGCCCCGGACCAGAAGAAGGAGACAGGGGATACGAGCAGTACTTC. Protein sequence: CASSPGPEEGDRGYEQYF.

This clone was seen just once. The chain joins TRBV25-1 to TRBJ2-2; 10 bases are shared with TRBD2. With V trimmed by 6 bases and J by 5 bases, 9 bases remained unmatched. The CDR3 is 16 residues long. Germline assignment: CDR1 MGHDK and CDR2 SYGVNS. Here the CDR3 reads CASSLASGGRTGELFF. DNA for the CDR3: TGTGCCAGCAGCCTCGCTAGCGGGGGCCGGACCGGGGAGCTGTTTTTT. Based on the CDR3 plus reference TRBV25-1 and TRBJ2-2, the full variable domain is EADIYQTPRYLVIGTGKKITLECSQTMGHDKMYWYQQDPGMELHLIHYSYGVNSTEKGDLSSESTVSRIRTEHFPLTLESARPSHTSQYLCASSLASGGRTGELFFGEGSRLTVL.

This chain joins TRBV2 and TRBJ1-2; TRBD1 is a possible D gene (5 bases). CDR1 SNHLY and CDR2 FYNNEI come from the germline V gene. Trimming removed 2 bases from V and 1 base from J, with 8 bases in between. The CDR3 has 14 residues. CDR3 sequence reads: CASSEIGDNYGYTF. Here the CDR3 DNA reads TGTGCCAGCAGTGAAATAGGGGATAACTATGGCTACACCTTC.

The chain has TRBV19 and TRBJ1-1; a weak D match, TRBD1 (6 bases). The CDR3 spans 15 residues. Germline CDR1 reads LNHDA; CDR2 reads SQIVND (reference sequence). V was shortened by 3 bases and J by 4 bases, with 15 bases between the two germline ends. The CDR3 DNA follows: TGTGCCAGTAGTATCTTGGGGGCGCGGAGCACTGAAGCTTTCTTT. Translation: CASSILGARSTEAFF.

The gene calls are TRBV28 and TRBJ1-1; D unresolved. V shed 7 bases and J shed 6 bases, with 15 bases lying between them. The CDR3 sequence is 13 residues long. Germline-derived CDR1 and CDR2 are MDHEN and SYDVKM. CDR3 loop: CASTVSLLPEAFF. CDR3 DNA: TGTGCCAGCACCGTTTCGCTACTCCCTGAAGCTTTCTTT. Variable domain in full (rest from reference TRBV28 and TRBJ1-1): DVKVTQSSRYLVKRTGEKVFLECVQDMDHENMFWYRQDPGLGLRLIYFSYDVKMKEKGDIPEGYSVSREKKERFSLILESASTNQTSMYLCASTVSLLPEAFFGQGTRLTVV.

The gene calls are TRBV7-2 and TRBJ1-1, with unresolved D. This CDR3 has 14 residues. The ends were cut back, 1 base at V and 1 base at J, with 7 bases in the middle. Germline V gene data show CDR1 as SGHTA and CDR2 as FQGNSA. The CDR3 loop reads CASSLGRANTEAFF. The CDR3 DNA is TGTGCCAGCAGCTTAGGGCGGGCGAACACTGAAGCTTTCTTT.

This clone was seen only once. This chain joins TRBV13 and TRBJ1-3; 10 bases are shared with TRBD1. Germline values: CDR1 PRHDT, CDR2 FYEKMQ (reference sequence). The CDR3 totals 15 residues. The junction had 2 bases not matched to a gene; V was cut back by 5 bases and J by 1 base. The CDR3 spells CASSRGQGSGNTIYF. The CDR3 coding sequence is TGTGCCAGCAGCCGGGGACAGGGGTCTGGAAACACCATATATTTT.

The gene calls are TRBV28 and TRBJ1-2; 10 bases align to TRBD1. The V gene end was trimmed by 9 bases and the J gene end by 4 bases; junction bases not matched to a gene: 14. CDR1 is MDHEN and CDR2 is SYDVKM in the germline V gene. The CDR3 loop spans 16 amino acids. CDR3 loop: CARGWGSDRGRYGYTF. In nucleotides, the CDR3 is TGTGCCAGGGGGTGGGGATCAGACAGGGGGCGCTATGGCTACACCTTC.

The V gene is TRBV27, the J gene TRBJ1-2; a possible D gene is TRBD1 (5 bases). Germline V gives CDR1 MNHEY, CDR2 SMNVEV (reference sequence). V was clipped by 6 bases and J by 5 bases, with 10 bases between them. The CDR3 totals 12 residues. The CDR3 DNA follows: TGTGCCAGCAGCCCGCAGGGTTATGGCTACACCTTC. This gives the protein CASSPQGYGYTF.

V gene TRBV19 combines with J gene TRBJ2-5; TRBD2 might be the D (5 bases). Germline V CDR1 and CDR2: LNHDA, SQIVND (reference sequence). Trimming stripped 0 bases from V and 4 bases from J, with 15 bases between. The CDR3 covers 16 residues. The CDR3 here is CASSIDSGFSIETQYF. The DNA for the CDR3 is TGTGCCAGTAGTATAGATTCGGGGTTTAGCATAGAGACCCAGTACTTC.

V and J are TRBV19 and TRBJ1-5; D not resolved. V lost 3 bases and J 6 bases, leaving 9 bases between the germline ends. Looked up from germline, CDR1 is LNHDA and CDR2 is SQIVND (reference sequence). The CDR3 runs to 13 residues. CDR3 region: CASSILGSQPQHF. Here the CDR3 DNA reads TGTGCCAGTAGTATTTTAGGGAGTCAGCCCCAGCATTTT.

The CDR3 region is CASTKDRGNYTF. The CDR3 coding sequence is TGTGCCAGCACCAAAGACAGGGGAAACTACACCTTC. The chain has TRBV6-6 and TRBJ1-2, with 8 bases lining up with TRBD1. Germline CDR1 is MNHNY and CDR2 is SVGAGI (reference sequence). This CDR3 is built from 12 residues. The V segment lost 7 bases and the J segment 10 bases; nucleotides outside the gene matches: 8.

The chain links TRBV7-6 to TRBJ2-5; weak D call: TRBD2 (6 bases). Germline CDR1 SGHVS, CDR2 FNYEAQ. Trimming took off 4 bases at V and 1 base at J, with 10 bases between the two ends. There are 14 residues in the CDR3. The DNA for the CDR3 is TGTGCCAGCAGCTCGACCGGGGGCCAAGAGACCCAGTACTTC. This encodes CASSSTGGQETQYF. Together with reference TRBV7-6 and TRBJ2-5, the CDR3 gives the full variable domain: GAGVSQSPRYKVTKRGQDVALRCDPISGHVSLYWYRQALGQGPEFLTYFNYEAQQDKSGLPNDRFSAERPEGSISTLTIQRTEQRDSAMYRCASSSTGGQETQYFGPGTRLLVL.

The V and J genes are TRBV9 and TRBJ2-1, with TRBD1 matching 8 bases. Trimming took 3 bases from V and 7 from J; bases not matched to a gene: 12. This CDR3 is built from 16 residues. Germline V gene lookup returns CDR1 SGDLS and CDR2 YYNGEE. CDR3 region: CASSGQTGASKNEQFF. The CDR3 bases are TGTGCCAGCAGCGGACAGACAGGGGCCAGTAAAAATGAGCAGTTCTTC.

A single count supports this clone. The CDR3 DNA sequence: TGTGCCAGCAGCCCGACAGGGGGCAGTCAGCCCCAGCATTTT. Translated, it gives CASSPTGGSQPQHF. This rearrangement joins TRBV6-1 to TRBJ1-5; 10 positions match TRBD1. CDR1 and CDR2 (germline): MNHNS, SASEGT. V shed 6 bases and J 6 bases; nucleotides not matched to a gene: 5. This CDR3 has 14 residues.

The chain links TRBV5-1 to TRBJ2-7; the match to TRBD1 covers 7 bases. The CDR3 sequence is 15 residues long. CDR1 is SGHRS, CDR2 YFSETQ, per germline. After removal of 4 bases from V and 1 base from J, the junction contained 8 bases not matched to a gene. The CDR3 here is CASSGGQLPSYEQYF. CDR3 bases: TGCGCCAGCAGCGGGGGACAGCTCCCTTCCTACGAGCAGTACTTC.

The genes are TRBV28 and TRBJ1-5, with D maybe TRBD1 (6 bases). The germline V gene has CDR1 MDHEN and CDR2 SYDVKM. V was shortened by 5 bases and J by 9 bases, with 11 bases between the two germline ends. This CDR3 is 12 amino acids long. The CDR3 loop is CASSRGTRPQHF. DNA of the CDR3: TGTGCCAGCAGTAGGGGGACGAGGCCCCAGCATTTT.

The CDR3: CASSHGGYETQYF. For the CDR3, the DNA is TGTGCCAGCAGTCACGGGGGTTACGAGACCCAGTACTTC. This sequence joins TRBV3-1 (or the pseudogene TRBV3-2) and TRBJ2-5, with D possibly TRBD2 on 6 matching bases. This CDR3 is built from 13 residues. The germline CDR1 and CDR2 sequences are LGHDT and YNNKEL (reference sequence). The V end lost 6 bases, the J end lost 5 bases, and 13 bases lay between the germline ends.

The chain links TRBV7-2 to TRBJ1-3; 7 nucleotides align to TRBD1. This CDR3 spans 15 amino acids. Germline V lookup: CDR1 SGHTA, CDR2 FQGNSA. J was trimmed by 4 bases and V by 5 bases; bases with no gene match: 8. The CDR3 DNA reads as TGTGCCAGCAGCCCCGGGACAGTCCGAGGAAACACCATATATTTT. Amino acid sequence: CASSPGTVRGNTIYF. Combining the CDR3 with reference TRBV7-2 and TRBJ1-3 gives the whole variable domain GAGVSQSPSNKVTEKGKDVELRCDPISGHTALYWYRQSLGQGLEFLIYFQGNSAPDKSGLPSDRFSAERTGGSVSTLTIQRTQQEDSAVYLCASSPGTVRGNTIYFGEGSWLTVV.

There are a few counts of this clone. The CDR3 sequence: CASSLSTAYGGNQPQHF. In DNA form, the CDR3 reads TGTGCCAGCAGCTTGAGCACGGCTTACGGCGGGAATCAGCCCCAGCATTTT. V is TRBV5-6 and J is TRBJ1-5; D remains unclear. Germline CDR1 and CDR2: SGHDT and YYEEEE. The CDR3 is 17 residues long. The V end lost 1 base, the J end lost 4 bases, and 18 bases lay between the germline ends. Looking up the rest from reference TRBV5-6 and TRBJ1-5 gives the full variable domain: DAGVTQSPTHLIKTRGQQVTLRCSPKSGHDTVSWYQQALGQGPQFIFQYYEEEERQRGNFPDRFSGHQFPNYSSELNVNALLLGDSALYLCASSLSTAYGGNQPQHFGDGTRLSIL.

The chain links TRBV18 to TRBJ2-4; TRBD2 aligns across 8 bases. The CDR3 contains 18 residues. Germline V lookup: CDR1 KGHSH, CDR2 LQKENI. With V trimmed by 6 bases and J by 1 base, 14 bases remained unmatched. For the CDR3, the DNA is TGTGCCAGCTCCCCGACTTTAGCGGGGCAGGGGGCCAAAAACATTCAGTACTTC. Its translation: CASSPTLAGQGAKNIQYF.

This chain connects TRBV7-2 to TRBJ1-1; 11 nucleotides agree with TRBD1. Germline values: CDR1 SGHTA, CDR2 FQGNSA. V trimming: 5 bases; J trimming: 5 bases; junction bases outside the gene matches: 4. The CDR3 is 14 residues long. This CDR3 is CASSQDRGHTEAFF. The CDR3 DNA follows: TGTGCCAGCAGCCAGGACAGGGGGCATACTGAAGCTTTCTTT. Based on the CDR3 plus reference TRBV7-2 and TRBJ1-1, the full variable domain is GAGVSQSPSNKVTEKGKDVELRCDPISGHTALYWYRQSLGQGLEFLIYFQGNSAPDKSGLPSDRFSAERTGGSVSTLTIQRTQQEDSAVYLCASSQDRGHTEAFFGQGTRLTVV.